This T cell receptor beta chain was obtained from a study of CD8+ T cells in alopecia areata. Once RNA had been extracted, it was reverse transcribed into cDNA to act as the sequencing template. Sequenced by immunoSEQ multiplex PCR; TCRdb stores in-frame clones only, minus some. The sample holds fewer than 200,000 clones, around 59% seen once. Germline CDR1 SQVTM, CDR2 ANQGSEA. CDR3 length equals 13 residues. V dropped 5 bases and J dropped 7; count of bases not matched to a gene: 8. Sample treatment: oral pan-JAK inhibitor, 5-10 mg twice daily. PBMCs were stained for CD3, CD4 and CD8, and CD4+ and CD8+ T cells were sorted.

This specimen was CD4+ T cells sorted from blood, taken at week 24, from a patient treated with tofacitinib. The gene calls are TRBV29-1 and TRBJ1-5, with TRBD1 matching 7 bases. This sequence was found in a human donor with alopecia areata. This CDR3 reads CSVREGAGQPQHF. In DNA, the CDR3 is TGCAGCGTTCGAGAGGGGGCCGGACAGCCCCAGCATTTT.